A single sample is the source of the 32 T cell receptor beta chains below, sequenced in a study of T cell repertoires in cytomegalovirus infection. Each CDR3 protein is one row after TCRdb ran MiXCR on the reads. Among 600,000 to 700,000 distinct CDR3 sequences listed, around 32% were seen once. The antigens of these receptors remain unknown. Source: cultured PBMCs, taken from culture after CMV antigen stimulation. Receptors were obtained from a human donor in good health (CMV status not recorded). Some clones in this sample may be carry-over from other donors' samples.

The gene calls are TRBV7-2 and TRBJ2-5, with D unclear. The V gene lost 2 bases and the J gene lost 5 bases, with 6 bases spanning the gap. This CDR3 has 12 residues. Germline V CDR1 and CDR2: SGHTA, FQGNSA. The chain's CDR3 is CASSLMLETQYF. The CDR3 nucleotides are TGTGCCAGCAGCTTAATGCTGGAGACCCAGTACTTC.

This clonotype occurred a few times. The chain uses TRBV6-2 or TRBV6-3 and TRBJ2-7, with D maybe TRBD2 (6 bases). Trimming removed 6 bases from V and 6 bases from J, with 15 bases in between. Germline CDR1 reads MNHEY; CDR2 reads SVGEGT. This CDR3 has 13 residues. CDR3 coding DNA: TGTGCCAGCAGCCAGACCCGGGGAGGCGAGCAGTACTTC. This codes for CASSQTRGGEQYF.

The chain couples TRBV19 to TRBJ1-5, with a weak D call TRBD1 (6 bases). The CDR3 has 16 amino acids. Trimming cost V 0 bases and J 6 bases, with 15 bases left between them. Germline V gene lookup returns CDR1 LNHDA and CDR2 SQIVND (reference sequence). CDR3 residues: CASSIDRAGVGQPQHF. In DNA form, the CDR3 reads TGTGCCAGTAGTATAGATCGGGCAGGGGTAGGTCAGCCCCAGCATTTT.

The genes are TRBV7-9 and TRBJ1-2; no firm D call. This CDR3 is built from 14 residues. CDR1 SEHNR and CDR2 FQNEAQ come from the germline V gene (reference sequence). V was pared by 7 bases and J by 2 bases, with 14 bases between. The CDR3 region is CASTNRRSNYGYTF. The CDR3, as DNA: TGTGCCAGCACCAACCGGAGGTCGAACTATGGCTACACCTTC.

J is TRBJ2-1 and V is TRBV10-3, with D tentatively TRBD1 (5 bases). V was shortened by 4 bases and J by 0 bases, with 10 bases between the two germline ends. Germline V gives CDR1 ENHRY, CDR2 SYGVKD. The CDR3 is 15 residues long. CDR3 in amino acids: CAISGTTRSYNEQFF. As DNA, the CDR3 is TGTGCCATCAGTGGGACAACTCGCTCCTACAATGAGCAGTTCTTC.

The CDR3 DNA follows: TGTGCCAGCAGCTTGGCCAAGGGTGGTTCCGGCGGCTACACCTTC. Translated, it gives CASSLAKGGSGGYTF. The V gene is TRBV5-4, the J gene TRBJ1-2; unclear D gene. CDR3 length: 15 residues. Germline CDR1 is SGHNT and CDR2 is YYREEE (reference sequence). The germline V and J ends were trimmed by 0 bases and 8 bases, with 17 bases remaining between them.

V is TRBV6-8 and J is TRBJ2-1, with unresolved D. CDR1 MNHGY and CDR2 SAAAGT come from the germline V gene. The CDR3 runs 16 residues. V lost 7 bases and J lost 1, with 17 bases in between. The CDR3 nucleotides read TGTGCCAGCACCGAGAGGCCCCCTGGTTCCTACAATGAGCAGTTCTTC. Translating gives CASTERPPGSYNEQFF.

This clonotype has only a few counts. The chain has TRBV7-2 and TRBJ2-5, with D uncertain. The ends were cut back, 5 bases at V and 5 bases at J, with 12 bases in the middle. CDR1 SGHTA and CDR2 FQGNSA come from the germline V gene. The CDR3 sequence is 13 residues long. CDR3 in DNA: TGTGCCAGCAGCGGGAAGGTGGGGGAGACCCAGTACTTC. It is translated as CASSGKVGETQYF. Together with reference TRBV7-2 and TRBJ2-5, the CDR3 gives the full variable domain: GAGVSQSPSNKVTEKGKDVELRCDPISGHTALYWYRQSLGQGLEFLIYFQGNSAPDKSGLPSDRFSAERTGGSVSTLTIQRTQQEDSAVYLCASSGKVGETQYFGPGTRLLVL.

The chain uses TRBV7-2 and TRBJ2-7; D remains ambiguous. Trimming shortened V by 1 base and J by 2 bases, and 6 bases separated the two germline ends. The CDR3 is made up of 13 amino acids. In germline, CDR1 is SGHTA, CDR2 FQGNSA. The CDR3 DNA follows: TGTGCCAGCAGCTTAGAACCCGCCTACGAGCAGTACTTC. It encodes CASSLEPAYEQYF.

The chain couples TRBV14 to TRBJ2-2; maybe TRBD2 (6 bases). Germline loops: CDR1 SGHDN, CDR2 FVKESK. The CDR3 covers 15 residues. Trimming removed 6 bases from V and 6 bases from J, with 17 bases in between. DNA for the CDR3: TGTGCCAGCAGACCCTGGGACTCCTTAGCCGGGGAGCTGTTTTTT. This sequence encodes CASRPWDSLAGELFF.

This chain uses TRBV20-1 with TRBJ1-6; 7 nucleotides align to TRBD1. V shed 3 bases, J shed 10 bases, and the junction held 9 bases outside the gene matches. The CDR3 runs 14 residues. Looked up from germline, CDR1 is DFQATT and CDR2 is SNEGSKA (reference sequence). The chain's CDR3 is CSASISQGESPLHF. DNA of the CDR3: TGCAGTGCTAGTATTAGTCAGGGGGAATCACCCCTCCACTTT.

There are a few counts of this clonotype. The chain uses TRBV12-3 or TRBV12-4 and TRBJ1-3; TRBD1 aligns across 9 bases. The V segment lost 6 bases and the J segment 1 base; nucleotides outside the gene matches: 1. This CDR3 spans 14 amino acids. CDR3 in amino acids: CASRDRGSGNTIYF. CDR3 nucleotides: TGTGCCAGCAGGGACAGGGGTTCTGGAAACACCATATATTTT.

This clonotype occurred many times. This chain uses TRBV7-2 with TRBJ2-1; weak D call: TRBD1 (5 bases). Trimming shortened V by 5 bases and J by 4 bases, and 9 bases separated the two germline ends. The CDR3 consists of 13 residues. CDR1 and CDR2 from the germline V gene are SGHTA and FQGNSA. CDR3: CASSLTAYNEQFF. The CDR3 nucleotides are TGTGCCAGCAGCCTGACAGCATACAATGAGCAGTTCTTC.

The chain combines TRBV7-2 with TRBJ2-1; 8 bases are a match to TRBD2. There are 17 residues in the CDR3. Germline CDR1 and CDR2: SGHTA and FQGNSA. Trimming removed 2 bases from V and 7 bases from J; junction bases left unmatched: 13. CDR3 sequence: CASSLYFRGTRRNEQFF. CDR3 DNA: TGTGCCAGCAGCTTATATTTTCGTGGGACTAGAAGGAATGAGCAGTTCTTC.

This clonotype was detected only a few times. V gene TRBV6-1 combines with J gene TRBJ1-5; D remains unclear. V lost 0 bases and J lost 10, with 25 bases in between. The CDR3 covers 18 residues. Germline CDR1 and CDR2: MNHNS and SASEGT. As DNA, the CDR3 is TGTGCCAGCAGTGAAGCAACCCCCGGCGGAATCCCCCTCTTTCCCCAGCATTTT. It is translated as CASSEATPGGIPLFPQHF.

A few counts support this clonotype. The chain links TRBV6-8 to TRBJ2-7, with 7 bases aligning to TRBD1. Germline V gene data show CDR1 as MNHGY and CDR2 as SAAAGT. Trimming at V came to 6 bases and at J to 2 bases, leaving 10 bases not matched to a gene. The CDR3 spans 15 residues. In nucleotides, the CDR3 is TGTGCCAGCAGCCCGTCCCGTACAGGGGCCTACGAGCAGTACTTC. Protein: CASSPSRTGAYEQYF.

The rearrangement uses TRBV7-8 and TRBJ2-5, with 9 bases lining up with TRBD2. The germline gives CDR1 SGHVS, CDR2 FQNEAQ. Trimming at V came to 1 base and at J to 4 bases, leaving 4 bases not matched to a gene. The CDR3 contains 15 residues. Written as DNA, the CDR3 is TGTGCCAGCAGCTTAGGCGGGGGGGGTATAGAGACCCAGTACTTC. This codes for CASSLGGGGIETQYF.

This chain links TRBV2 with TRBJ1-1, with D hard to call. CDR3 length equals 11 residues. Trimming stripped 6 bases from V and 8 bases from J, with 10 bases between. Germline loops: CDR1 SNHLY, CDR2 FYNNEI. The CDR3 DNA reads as TGTGCCAGCAGAATTGAAGCGGAAGCTTTCTTT. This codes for CASRIEAEAFF.

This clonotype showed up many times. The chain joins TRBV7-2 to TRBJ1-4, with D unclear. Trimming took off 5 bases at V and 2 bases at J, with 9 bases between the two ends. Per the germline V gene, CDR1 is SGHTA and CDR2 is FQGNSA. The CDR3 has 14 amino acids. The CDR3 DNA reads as TGTGCCAGCAGCCCAGCACCGACTAATGAAAAACTGTTTTTT. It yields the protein CASSPAPTNEKLFF.

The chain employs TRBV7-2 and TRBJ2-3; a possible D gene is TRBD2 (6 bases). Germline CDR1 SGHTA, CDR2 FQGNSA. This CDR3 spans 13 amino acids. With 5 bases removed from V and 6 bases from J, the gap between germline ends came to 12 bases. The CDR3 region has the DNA TGTGCCAGCAGCCGGAGGGCGAGCGATACGCAGTATTTT. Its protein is CASSRRASDTQYF. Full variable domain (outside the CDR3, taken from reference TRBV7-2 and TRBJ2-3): GAGVSQSPSNKVTEKGKDVELRCDPISGHTALYWYRQSLGQGLEFLIYFQGNSAPDKSGLPSDRFSAERTGGSVSTLTIQRTQQEDSAVYLCASSRRASDTQYFGPGTRLTVL.

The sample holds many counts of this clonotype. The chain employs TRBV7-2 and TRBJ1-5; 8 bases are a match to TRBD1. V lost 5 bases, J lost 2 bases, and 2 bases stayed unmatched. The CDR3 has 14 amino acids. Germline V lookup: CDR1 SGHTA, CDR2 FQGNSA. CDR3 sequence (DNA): TGTGCCAGCAGCCCGGACAGGGGCAATCAGCCCCAGCATTTT. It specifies CASSPDRGNQPQHF. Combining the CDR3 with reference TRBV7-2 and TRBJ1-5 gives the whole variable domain GAGVSQSPSNKVTEKGKDVELRCDPISGHTALYWYRQSLGQGLEFLIYFQGNSAPDKSGLPSDRFSAERTGGSVSTLTIQRTQQEDSAVYLCASSPDRGNQPQHFGDGTRLSIL.

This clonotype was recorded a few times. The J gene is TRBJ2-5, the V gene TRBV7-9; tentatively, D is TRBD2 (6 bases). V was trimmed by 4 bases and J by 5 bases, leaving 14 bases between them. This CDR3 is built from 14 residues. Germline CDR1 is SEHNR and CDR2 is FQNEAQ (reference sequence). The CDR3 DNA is TGTGCCAGCAGCTCCTCGGGAGAAAGGGAGACCCAGTACTTC. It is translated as CASSSSGERETQYF.

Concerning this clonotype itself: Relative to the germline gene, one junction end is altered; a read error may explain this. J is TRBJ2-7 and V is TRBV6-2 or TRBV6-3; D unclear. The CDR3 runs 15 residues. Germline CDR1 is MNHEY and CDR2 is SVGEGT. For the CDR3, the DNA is TGTGCCAGCAGTCCCCGTCCCTTCGAGACCCCCCACTACGTCTTC. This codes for CASSPRPFETPHYVF.

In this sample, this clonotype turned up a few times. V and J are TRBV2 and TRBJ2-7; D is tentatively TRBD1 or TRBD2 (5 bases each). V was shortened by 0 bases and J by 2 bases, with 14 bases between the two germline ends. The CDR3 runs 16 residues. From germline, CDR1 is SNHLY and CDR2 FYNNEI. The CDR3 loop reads CASSEALGGPTYEQYF. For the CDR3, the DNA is TGTGCCAGCAGTGAAGCGCTTGGGGGACCGACCTACGAGCAGTACTTC.

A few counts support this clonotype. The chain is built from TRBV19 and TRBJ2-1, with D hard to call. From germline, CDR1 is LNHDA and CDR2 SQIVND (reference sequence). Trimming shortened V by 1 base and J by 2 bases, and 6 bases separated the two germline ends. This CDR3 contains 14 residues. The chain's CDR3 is CASSIANAYNEQFF. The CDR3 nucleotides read TGTGCCAGTAGTATAGCGAATGCCTACAATGAGCAGTTCTTC.

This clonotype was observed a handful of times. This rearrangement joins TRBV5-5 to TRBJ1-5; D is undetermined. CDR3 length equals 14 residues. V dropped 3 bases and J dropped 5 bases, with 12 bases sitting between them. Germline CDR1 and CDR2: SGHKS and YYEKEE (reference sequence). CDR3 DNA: TGTGCCAGCAGCTGGGCTGGGCCAGATCAGCCCCAGCATTTT. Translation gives CASSWAGPDQPQHF.

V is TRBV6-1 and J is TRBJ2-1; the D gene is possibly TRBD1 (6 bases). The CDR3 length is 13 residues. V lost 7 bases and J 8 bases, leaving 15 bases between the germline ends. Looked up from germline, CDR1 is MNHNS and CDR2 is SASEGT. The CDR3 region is CASTEGVSDEQFF. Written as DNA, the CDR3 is TGTGCCAGCACTGAGGGGGTCTCGGATGAGCAGTTCTTC.

Here the CDR3 reads CASSLVGGAFEKLFF. The CDR3 DNA reads as TGTGCCAGCAGCTTAGTAGGGGGGGCGTTTGAAAAACTGTTTTTT. The chain uses TRBV7-2 and TRBJ1-4; the D gene is possibly TRBD1 (6 bases). The germline CDR1 and CDR2 sequences are SGHTA and FQGNSA. The CDR3 is 15 residues long. The V gene lost 1 base and the J gene lost 7 bases, with 13 bases spanning the gap.

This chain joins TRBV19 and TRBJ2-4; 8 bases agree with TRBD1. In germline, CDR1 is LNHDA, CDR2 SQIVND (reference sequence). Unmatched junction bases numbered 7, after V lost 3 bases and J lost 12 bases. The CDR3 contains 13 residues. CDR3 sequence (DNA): TGTGCCAGTAGTATCGACAGGGGTCGAGCTCAGTACTTC. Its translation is CASSIDRGRAQYF.

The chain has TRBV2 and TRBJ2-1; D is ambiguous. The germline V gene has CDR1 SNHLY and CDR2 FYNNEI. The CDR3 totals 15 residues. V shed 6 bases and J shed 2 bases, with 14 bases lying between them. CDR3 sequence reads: CASSVEVVPYNEQFF. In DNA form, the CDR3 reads TGTGCCAGCAGCGTAGAAGTAGTCCCCTACAATGAGCAGTTCTTC.

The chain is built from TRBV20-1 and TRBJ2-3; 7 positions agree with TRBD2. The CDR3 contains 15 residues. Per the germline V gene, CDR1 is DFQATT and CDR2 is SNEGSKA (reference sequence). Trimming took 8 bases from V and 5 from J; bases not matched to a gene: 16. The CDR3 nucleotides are TGCAGTAGCCTCCCGGCGGGGGATACCTTAGATACGCAGTATTTT. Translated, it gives CSSLPAGDTLDTQYF.

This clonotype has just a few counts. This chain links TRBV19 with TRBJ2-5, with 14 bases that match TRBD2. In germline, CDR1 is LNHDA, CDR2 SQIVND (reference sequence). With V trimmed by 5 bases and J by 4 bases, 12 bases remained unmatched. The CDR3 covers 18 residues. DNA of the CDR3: TGTGCCAGTAGTGCTACGGGACTAGCGGGAGCCGTTGGAGAGACCCAGTACTTC. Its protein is CASSATGLAGAVGETQYF.